One T cell receptor (beta chain) is described in this entry. What it binds is not known. Regarding donors, all were healthy bone marrow donors. The PCR was carried out with 60 Vbeta primers and 13 Jbeta primers. The data were produced by immunoSEQ multiplex PCR, yet TCRdb's version contains in-frame clones alone and is incomplete. The data hold about 170,000 clones, with about three quarters observed a single time. This sample was included in a study of cytomegalovirus exposure and HLA in healthy donors. Study-wide results and caveats: When analyzed later, a missense DCLRE1C variant was found to be linked to TCR beta V- and J-gene trimming.

This CDR3 has 12 residues. Germline values: CDR1 ENHRY, CDR2 SYGVKD. The V and J ends lost 11 bases and 1 base respectively, with 11 bases between them. The receptor was isolated from a female donor in good health and CMV-seronegative. The gene calls are TRBV10-3 and TRBJ1-1, with a tentative D call TRBD1 (5 bases). The sample was PBMCs. Written as DNA, the CDR3 is TGTGCCGCCTGGGGGGGGAACACTGAAGCTTTCTTT. It specifies CAAWGGNTEAFF.